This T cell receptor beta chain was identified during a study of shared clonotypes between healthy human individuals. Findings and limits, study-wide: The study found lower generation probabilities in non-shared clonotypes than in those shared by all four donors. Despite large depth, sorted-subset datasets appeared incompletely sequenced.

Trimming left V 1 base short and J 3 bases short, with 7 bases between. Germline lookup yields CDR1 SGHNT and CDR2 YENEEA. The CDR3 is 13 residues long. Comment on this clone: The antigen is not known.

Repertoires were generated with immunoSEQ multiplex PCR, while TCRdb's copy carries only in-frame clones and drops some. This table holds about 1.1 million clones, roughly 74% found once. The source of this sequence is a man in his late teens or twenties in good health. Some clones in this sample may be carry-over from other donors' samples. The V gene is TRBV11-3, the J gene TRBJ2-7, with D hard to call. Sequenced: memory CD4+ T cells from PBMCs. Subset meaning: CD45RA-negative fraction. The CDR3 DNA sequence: TGTGCCAGCAGCTTAGCGGAGAACTACGAGCAGTACTTC. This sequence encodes CASSLAENYEQYF.